This entry concerns a single TCR beta chain. As yet, its antigen is unknown. Method: immunoSEQ multiplex PCR; TCRdb's copy keeps in-frame clones and lacks some. The sample carries hundreds of thousands of clones, approximately 88% recorded once. The CDR3 has 15 residues. Germline values: CDR1 MNHEY, CDR2 SMNVEV (reference sequence). Trimming took off 5 bases at V and 7 bases at J, with 21 bases between the two ends. Treatment here: roughly 20 received Ad26.COV2.S at low or high dose, single or two shots; roughly 5 received placebo; per-sample allocation not given. Collection of the samples took place on day 63 after the first injection of vaccine or placebo. This adult donor, from Boston, was 18-55 years old. The record originates from a study of Ad26.COV2.S vaccination and SARS-CoV-2 variants. The study, taken as a whole, reports: Post-vaccination spike-specific CD8+ and CD4+ T cell responses reportedly had substantial breadth.

The sequencing here drew on peripheral blood, taken in a trial of Ad26.COV2.S vaccine versus placebo. The source of this sequence is a person between 18 and 60 years old who received the Ad26.COV2.S COVID-19 vaccine or a placebo. The chain uses TRBV27 and TRBJ2-7, with D maybe TRBD2 (6 bases). The CDR3: CASSPPGFVEGEQYF. As DNA, the CDR3 is TGTGCCAGCAGTCCTCCGGGTTTCGTGGAGGGGGAGCAGTACTTC.